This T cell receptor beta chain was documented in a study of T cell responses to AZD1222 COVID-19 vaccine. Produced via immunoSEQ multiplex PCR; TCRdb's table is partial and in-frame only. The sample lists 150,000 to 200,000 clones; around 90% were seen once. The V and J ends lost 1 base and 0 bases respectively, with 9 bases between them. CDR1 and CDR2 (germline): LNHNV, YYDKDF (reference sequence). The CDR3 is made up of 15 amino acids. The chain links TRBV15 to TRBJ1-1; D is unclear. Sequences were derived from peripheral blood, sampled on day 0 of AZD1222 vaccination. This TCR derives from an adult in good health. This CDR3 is CATSRGGALNTEAFF. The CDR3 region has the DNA TGTGCCACCAGCAGAGGGGGAGCGTTGAACACTGAAGCTTTCTTT. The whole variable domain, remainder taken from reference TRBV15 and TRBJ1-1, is DAMVIQNPRYQVTQFGKPVTLSCSQTLNHNVMYWYQQKSSQAPKLLFHYYDKDFNNEADTPDNFQSRRPNTSFCFLDIRSPGLGDTAMYLCATSRGGALNTEAFFGQGTRLTVV.